This is a list of T cell receptor beta chains from one sample in a study of shared clonotypes between healthy human individuals. Some clones are missing from TCRdb's copy, which holds only in-frame ones; the method was immunoSEQ multiplex PCR. Counted here are about 870,000 clones, roughly 92% occurring once; the ten biggest clones make up about 25%. Specimen: naive CD8+ T cells sorted from blood. The receptors were sampled from a man in his thirties or forties in good health. The CDR3 runs from the conserved cysteine through the conserved F or W. D genes are given only for firm matches. Size values are once, few and many counts, or a class for expanded clones, and some rows have none.

D: -
size: -
V: TRBV5-1
length: 17
J: TRBJ2-2
CDR3: CASRGRFDNSNTGELFF
DNA: TGCGCCAGCAGGGGCCGTTTCGACAACTCGAACACCGGGGAGCTGTTTTTT

D: TRBD2
size: -
V: TRBV27
length: 17
J: TRBJ2-7
CDR3: CASSHTPTSGRMYEQYF
DNA: TGTGCCAGCAGTCATACCCCCACTAGCGGGAGGATGTACGAGCAGTACTTC

D: -
size: once
V: TRBV2
length: 15
J: TRBJ2-5
CDR3: CASSDGGGLLETQYF
DNA: TGTGCCAGCAGTGACGGCGGGGGCCTTCTGGAGACCCAGTACTTC

D: -
size: -
V: TRBV7-9
length: 17
J: TRBJ1-3
CDR3: CASSPTLRQVSGNTIYF
DNA: TGTGCCAGCAGCCCCACCCTTAGACAGGTCTCTGGAAACACCATATATTTT

D: -
size: -
V: TRBV27
length: 16
J: TRBJ2-3
CDR3: CASSASPGVYTDTQYF
DNA: TGTGCCAGCAGTGCTTCACCGGGGGTATACACAGATACGCAGTATTTT

D: -
size: once
V: TRBV27
length: 14
J: TRBJ2-7
CDR3: CASSFGHSSYEQYF
DNA: TGTGCCAGCAGTTTTGGGCATAGCTCCTACGAGCAGTACTTC

D: TRBD1
size: -
V: TRBV25-1
length: 15
J: TRBJ1-4
CDR3: CASSDLQGAREKLFF
DNA: TGTGCCAGCAGTGACTTACAGGGGGCACGAGAAAAACTGTTTTTT

D: TRBD1
size: -
V: TRBV5-1
length: 17
J: TRBJ2-2
CDR3: CASSLSLAGGDTGELFF
DNA: TGCGCCAGCAGCTTGTCCTTGGCAGGGGGTGACACCGGGGAGCTGTTTTTT

D: TRBD2
size: -
V: TRBV5-4
length: 15
J: TRBJ2-5
CDR3: CASSSWGGGLETQYF
DNA: TGTGCCAGCAGCTCGTGGGGGGGAGGATTGGAGACCCAGTACTTC

D: TRBD2
size: -
V: TRBV10-1
length: 15
J: TRBJ2-1
CDR3: CASSSSGDSYNEQFF
DNA: TGCGCCAGCAGCTCTAGCGGAGATTCCTACAATGAGCAGTTCTTC

D: -
size: -
V: TRBV7-9
length: 15
J: TRBJ2-3
CDR3: CASSLTVDSTDTQYF
DNA: TGTGCCAGCAGCTTGACAGTCGATTCCACAGATACGCAGTATTTT

D: -
size: -
V: TRBV19
length: 15
J: TRBJ2-2
CDR3: CASLQEHSNTGELFF
DNA: TGTGCCAGTCTTCAGGAGCATTCGAACACCGGGGAGCTGTTTTTT

D: TRBD2
size: -
V: TRBV9
length: 14
J: TRBJ2-7
CDR3: CASSDSGSPYEQYF
DNA: TGTGCCAGCAGTGATAGCGGGAGTCCCTACGAGCAGTACTTC

D: TRBD2
size: -
V: TRBV4-1
length: 17
J: TRBJ2-3
CDR3: CASSQDFFGTSRDTQYF
DNA: TGCGCCAGCAGCCAAGATTTTTTTGGGACTAGCCGAGATACGCAGTATTTT

D: -
size: -
V: TRBV7-9
length: 18
J: TRBJ2-6
CDR3: CASSLALWAVDEANVLTF
DNA: TGTGCCAGCAGCTTAGCGCTCTGGGCAGTGGATGAGGCCAACGTCCTGACTTTC

D: -
size: few
V: TRBV28
length: 12
J: TRBJ2-7
CDR3: CASTQDSYEQYF
DNA: TGTGCCAGCACTCAGGACTCCTACGAGCAGTACTTC

D: TRBD1
size: -
V: TRBV7-8
length: 17
J: TRBJ1-4
CDR3: CASSLSARGQGSAKLFF
DNA: TGTGCCAGCAGCTTATCGGCCCGGGGACAGGGTTCCGCAAAACTGTTTTTT